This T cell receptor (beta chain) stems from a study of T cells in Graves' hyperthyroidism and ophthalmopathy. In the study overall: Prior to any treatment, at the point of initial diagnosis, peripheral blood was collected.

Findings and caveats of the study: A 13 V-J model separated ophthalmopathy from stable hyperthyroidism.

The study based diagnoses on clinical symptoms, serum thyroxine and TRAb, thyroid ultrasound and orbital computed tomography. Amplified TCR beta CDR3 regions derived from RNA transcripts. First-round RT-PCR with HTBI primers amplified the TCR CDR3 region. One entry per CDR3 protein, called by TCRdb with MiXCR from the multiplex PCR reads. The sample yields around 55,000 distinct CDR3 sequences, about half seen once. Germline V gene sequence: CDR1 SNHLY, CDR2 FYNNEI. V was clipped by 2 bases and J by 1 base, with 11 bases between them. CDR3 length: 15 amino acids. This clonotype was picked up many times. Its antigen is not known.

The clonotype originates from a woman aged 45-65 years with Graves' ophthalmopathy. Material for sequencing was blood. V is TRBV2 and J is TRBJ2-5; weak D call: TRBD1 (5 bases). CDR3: CASSERADTQETQYF. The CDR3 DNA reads TGTGCCAGCAGTGAAAGGGCGGACACCCAAGAGACCCAGTACTTC.